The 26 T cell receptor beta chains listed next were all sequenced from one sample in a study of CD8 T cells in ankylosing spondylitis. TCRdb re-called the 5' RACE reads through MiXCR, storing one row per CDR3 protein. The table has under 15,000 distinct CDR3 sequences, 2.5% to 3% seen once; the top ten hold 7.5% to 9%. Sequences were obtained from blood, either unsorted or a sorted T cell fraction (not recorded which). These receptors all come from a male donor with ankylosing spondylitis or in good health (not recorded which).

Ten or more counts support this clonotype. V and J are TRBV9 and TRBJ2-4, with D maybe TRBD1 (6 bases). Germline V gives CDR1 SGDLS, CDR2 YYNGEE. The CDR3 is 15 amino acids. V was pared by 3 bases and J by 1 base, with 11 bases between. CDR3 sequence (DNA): TGTGCCAGCAGCGGGACAGTAGGGGCCAAAAACATTCAGTACTTC. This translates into CASSGTVGAKNIQYF. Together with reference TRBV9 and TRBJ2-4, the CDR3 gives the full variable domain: DSGVTQTPKHLITATGQRVTLRCSPRSGDLSVYWYQQSLDQGLQFLIQYYNGEERAKGNILERFSAQQFPDLHSELNLSSLELGDSALYFCASSGTVGAKNIQYFGAGTRLSVL.

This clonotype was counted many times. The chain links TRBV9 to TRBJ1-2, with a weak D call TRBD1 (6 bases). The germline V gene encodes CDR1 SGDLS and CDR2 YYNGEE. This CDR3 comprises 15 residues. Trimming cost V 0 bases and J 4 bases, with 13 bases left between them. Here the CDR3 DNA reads TGTGCCAGCAGCGTAGAGCAGGGGTCGCGCTATGGCTACACCTTC. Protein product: CASSVEQGSRYGYTF.

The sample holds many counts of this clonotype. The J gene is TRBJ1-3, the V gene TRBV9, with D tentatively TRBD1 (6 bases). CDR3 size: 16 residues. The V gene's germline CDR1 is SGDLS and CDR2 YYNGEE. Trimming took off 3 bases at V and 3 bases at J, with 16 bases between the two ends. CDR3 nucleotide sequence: TGTGCCAGCAGCGCTGTGGGGGGCGCGCGTGGAAACACCATATATTTT. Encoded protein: CASSAVGGARGNTIYF.

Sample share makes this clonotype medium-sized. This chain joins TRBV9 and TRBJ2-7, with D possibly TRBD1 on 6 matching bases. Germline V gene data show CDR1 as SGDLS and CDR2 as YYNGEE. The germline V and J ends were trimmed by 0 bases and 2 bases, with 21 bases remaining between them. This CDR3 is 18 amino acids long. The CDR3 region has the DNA TGTGCCAGCAGCGTAGGTTTGGGATCCGGGACACGACCCTACGAGCAGTACTTC. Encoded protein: CASSVGLGSGTRPYEQYF.

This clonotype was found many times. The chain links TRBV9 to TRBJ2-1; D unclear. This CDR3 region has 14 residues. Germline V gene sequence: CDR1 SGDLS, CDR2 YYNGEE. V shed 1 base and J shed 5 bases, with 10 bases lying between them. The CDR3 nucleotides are TGTGCCAGCAGCGTATTGGCCGAGAACAATGAGCAGTTCTTC. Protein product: CASSVLAENNEQFF.

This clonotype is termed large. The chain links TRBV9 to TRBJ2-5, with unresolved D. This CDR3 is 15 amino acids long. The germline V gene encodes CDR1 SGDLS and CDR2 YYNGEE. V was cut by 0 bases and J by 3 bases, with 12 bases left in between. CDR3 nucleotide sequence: TGTGCCAGCAGCGTAGTTGGCAGTACCAAAGAGACCCAGTACTTC. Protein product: CASSVVGSTKETQYF. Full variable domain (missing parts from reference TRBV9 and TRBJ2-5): DSGVTQTPKHLITATGQRVTLRCSPRSGDLSVYWYQQSLDQGLQFLIQYYNGEERAKGNILERFSAQQFPDLHSELNLSSLELGDSALYFCASSVVGSTKETQYFGPGTRLLVL.

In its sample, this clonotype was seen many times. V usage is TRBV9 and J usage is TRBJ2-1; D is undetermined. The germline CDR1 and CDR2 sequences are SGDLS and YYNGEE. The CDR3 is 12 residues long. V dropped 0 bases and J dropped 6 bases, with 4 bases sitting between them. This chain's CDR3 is CASSVASNEQFF. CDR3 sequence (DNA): TGTGCCAGCAGCGTAGCCAGCAATGAGCAGTTCTTC.

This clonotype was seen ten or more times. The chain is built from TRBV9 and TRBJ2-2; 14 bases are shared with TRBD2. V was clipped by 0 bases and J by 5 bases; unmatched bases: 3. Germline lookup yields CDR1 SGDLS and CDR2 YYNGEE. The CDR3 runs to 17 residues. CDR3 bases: TGTGCCAGCAGCGTAGGGACTAGCGGGAGGAATACCGGGGAGCTGTTTTTT. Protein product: CASSVGTSGRNTGELFF.

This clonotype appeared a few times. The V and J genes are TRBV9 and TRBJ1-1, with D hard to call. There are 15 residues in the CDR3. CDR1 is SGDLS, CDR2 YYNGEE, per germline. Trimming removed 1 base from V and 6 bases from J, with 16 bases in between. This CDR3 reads CASSVSGQRTAEAFF. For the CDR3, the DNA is TGTGCCAGCAGCGTATCCGGGCAAAGGACGGCTGAAGCTTTCTTT.

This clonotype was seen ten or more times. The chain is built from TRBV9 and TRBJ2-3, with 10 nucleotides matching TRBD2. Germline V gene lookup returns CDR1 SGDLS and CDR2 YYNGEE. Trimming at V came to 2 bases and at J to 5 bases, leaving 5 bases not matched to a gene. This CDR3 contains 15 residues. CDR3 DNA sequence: TGTGCCAGCAGCGTCAGCGGGGGGGCAGGAGATACGCAGTATTTT. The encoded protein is CASSVSGGAGDTQYF.

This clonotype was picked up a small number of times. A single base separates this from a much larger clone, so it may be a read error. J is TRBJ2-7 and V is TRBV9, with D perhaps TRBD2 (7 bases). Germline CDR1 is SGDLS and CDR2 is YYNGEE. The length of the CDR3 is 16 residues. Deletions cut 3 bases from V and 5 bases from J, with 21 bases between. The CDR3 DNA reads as TGTGCCAGCAGCGCAGGACTAGTGGGGGGCCTCAACGAGCAGTACTTC. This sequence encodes CASSAGLVGGLNEQYF.

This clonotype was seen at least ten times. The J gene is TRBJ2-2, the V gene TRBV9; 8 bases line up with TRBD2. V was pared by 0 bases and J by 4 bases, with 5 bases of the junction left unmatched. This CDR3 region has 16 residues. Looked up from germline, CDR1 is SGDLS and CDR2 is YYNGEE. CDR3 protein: CASSVDSGGATGELFF. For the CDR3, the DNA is TGTGCCAGCAGCGTAGATTCCGGGGGGGCCACCGGGGAGCTGTTTTTT.

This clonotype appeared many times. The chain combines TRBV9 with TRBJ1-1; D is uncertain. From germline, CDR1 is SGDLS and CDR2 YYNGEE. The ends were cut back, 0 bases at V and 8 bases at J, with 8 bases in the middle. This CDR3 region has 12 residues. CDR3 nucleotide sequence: TGTGCCAGCAGCGTAGGTGGTGGGGAAGCTTTCTTT. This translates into CASSVGGGEAFF.

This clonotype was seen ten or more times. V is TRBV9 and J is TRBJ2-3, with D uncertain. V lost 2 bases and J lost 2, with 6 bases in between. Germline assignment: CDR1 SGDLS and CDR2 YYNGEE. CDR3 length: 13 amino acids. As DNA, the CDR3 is TGTGCCAGCAGCGTTCTGAACACAGATACGCAGTATTTT. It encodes CASSVLNTDTQYF.

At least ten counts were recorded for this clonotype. For the CDR3, the DNA is TGTGCCAGCAGCGCCCTCACAGGCCTCGGGGGCTACACCTTC. It encodes CASSALTGLGGYTF. V usage is TRBV9 and J usage is TRBJ1-2, with a weak D call TRBD1 (5 bases). V was cut by 3 bases and J by 8 bases, with 17 bases left in between. This CDR3 is built from 14 residues. Per the germline V gene, CDR1 is SGDLS and CDR2 is YYNGEE.

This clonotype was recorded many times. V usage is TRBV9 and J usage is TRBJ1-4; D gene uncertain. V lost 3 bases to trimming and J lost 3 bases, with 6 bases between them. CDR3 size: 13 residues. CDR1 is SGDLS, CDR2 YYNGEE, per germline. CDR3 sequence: CASSANSNEKLFF. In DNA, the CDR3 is TGTGCCAGCAGCGCCAATTCTAATGAAAAACTGTTTTTT.

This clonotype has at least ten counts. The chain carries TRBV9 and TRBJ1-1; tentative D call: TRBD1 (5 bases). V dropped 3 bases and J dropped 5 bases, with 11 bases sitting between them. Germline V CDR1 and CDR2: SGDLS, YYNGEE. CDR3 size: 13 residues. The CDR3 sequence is CASSATRGTEAFF. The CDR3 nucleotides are TGTGCCAGCAGCGCAACCCGGGGGACTGAAGCTTTCTTT.

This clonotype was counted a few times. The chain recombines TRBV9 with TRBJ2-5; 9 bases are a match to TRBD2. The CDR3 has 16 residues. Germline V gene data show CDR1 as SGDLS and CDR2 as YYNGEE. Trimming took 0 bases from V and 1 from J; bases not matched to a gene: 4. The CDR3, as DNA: TGTGCCAGCAGCGTAGCCGCGGGGGGGCTCCAAGAGACCCAGTACTTC. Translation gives CASSVAAGGLQETQYF.

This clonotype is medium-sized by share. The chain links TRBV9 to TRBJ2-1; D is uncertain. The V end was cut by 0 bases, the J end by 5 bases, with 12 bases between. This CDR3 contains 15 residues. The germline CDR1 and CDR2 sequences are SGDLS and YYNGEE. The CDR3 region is CASSVASRWDNEQFF. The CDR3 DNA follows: TGTGCCAGCAGCGTAGCGTCCCGCTGGGACAATGAGCAGTTCTTC.

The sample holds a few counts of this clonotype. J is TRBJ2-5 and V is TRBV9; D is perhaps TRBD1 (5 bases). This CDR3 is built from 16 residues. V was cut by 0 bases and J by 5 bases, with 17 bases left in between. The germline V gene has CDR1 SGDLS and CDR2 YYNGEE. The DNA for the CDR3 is TGTGCCAGCAGCGTAGACTCCCAGGGTGGCGTGGAGACCCAGTACTTC. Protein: CASSVDSQGGVETQYF.

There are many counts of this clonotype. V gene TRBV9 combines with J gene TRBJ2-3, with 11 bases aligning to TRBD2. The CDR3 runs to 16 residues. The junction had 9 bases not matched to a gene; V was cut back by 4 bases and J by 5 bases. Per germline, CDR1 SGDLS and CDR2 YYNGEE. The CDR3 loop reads CASSTPGLAVRDTQYF. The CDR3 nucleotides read TGTGCCAGCAGCACTCCGGGACTAGCGGTGCGAGATACGCAGTATTTT.

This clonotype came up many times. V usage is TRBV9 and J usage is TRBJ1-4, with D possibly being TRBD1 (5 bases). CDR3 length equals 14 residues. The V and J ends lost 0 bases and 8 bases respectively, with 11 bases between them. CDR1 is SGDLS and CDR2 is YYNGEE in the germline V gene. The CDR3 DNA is TGTGCCAGCAGCGTAGCCCAGGGAAGGGAAAAACTGTTTTTT. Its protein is CASSVAQGREKLFF.

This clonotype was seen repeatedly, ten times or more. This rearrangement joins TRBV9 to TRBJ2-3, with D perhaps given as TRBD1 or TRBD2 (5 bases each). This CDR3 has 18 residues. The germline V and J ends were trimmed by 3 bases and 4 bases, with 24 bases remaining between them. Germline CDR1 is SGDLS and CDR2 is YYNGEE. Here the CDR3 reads CASSATQTTWGSSDTQYF. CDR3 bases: TGTGCCAGCAGCGCTACCCAAACAACGTGGGGGTCGTCAGATACGCAGTATTTT.

The CDR3 sequence: CASSVVKGGGADEQFF. CDR3 nucleotide sequence: TGTGCCAGCAGCGTAGTGAAGGGAGGGGGGGCCGATGAGCAGTTCTTC. This rearrangement joins TRBV9 to TRBJ2-1; D is possibly TRBD2 (7 bases). Germline V gene sequence: CDR1 SGDLS, CDR2 YYNGEE. V shed 0 bases and J shed 8 bases, with 18 bases lying between them. The CDR3 is 16 amino acids.

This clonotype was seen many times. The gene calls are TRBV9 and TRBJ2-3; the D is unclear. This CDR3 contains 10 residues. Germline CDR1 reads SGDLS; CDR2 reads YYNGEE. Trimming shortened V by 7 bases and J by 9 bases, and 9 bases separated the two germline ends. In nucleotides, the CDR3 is TGTGCCAGCGGAGAGAGCACGCAGTATTTT. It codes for CASGESTQYF.

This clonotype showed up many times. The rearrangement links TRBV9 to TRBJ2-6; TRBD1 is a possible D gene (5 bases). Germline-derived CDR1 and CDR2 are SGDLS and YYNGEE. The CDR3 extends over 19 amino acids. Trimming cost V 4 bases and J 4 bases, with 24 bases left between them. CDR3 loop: CASSPKGFLDSSGANVLTF. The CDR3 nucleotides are TGTGCCAGCAGCCCTAAGGGGTTCTTGGATAGTTCCGGGGCCAACGTCCTGACTTTC.